The 27 T cell receptor beta chains below come from one sample, sequenced in a study of shared clonotypes between healthy human individuals. Using immunoSEQ multiplex PCR, the repertoire was profiled, and TCRdb retains in-frame clones only, with some absent. This table holds about 750,000 clones, 80% to 95% found once. The naive CD8 fraction comprised CD45RO-negative cells positively selected for CCR7 and excluded terminally differentiated effector memory CD45RA+ cells. The source material was naive CD8+ T cells sorted from blood. The receptors were sampled from a man aged 25-40 years in good health.

The V call is TRBV27, the J call TRBJ2-7; possibly TRBD2 for D (5 bases). Germline CDR1 MNHEY, CDR2 SMNVEV (reference sequence). V lost 3 bases and J 4 bases, leaving 16 bases between the germline ends. The CDR3 is made up of 15 amino acids. CDR3 region: CASSLRAGVVYEQYF. CDR3 nucleotide sequence: TGTGCCAGCAGTTTGAGGGCTGGGGTTGTTTACGAGCAGTACTTC.

This sequence joins TRBV2 and TRBJ2-7; no clear D. The V and J ends lost 8 bases and 3 bases respectively, with 5 bases between them. Germline V gene lookup returns CDR1 SNHLY and CDR2 FYNNEI. This CDR3 has 10 residues. The CDR3 DNA is TGTGCCAGCTTGATCTACGAGCAGTACTTC. Translated, it gives CASLIYEQYF.

The chain couples TRBV5-5 to TRBJ1-5; the match to TRBD1 covers 9 bases. The CDR3 is made up of 18 amino acids. Germline V gene data show CDR1 as SGHKS and CDR2 as YYEKEE (reference sequence). V dropped 0 bases and J dropped 5; count of bases not matched to a gene: 12. The CDR3 is CASSLDLQGAPLHQPQHF. The CDR3 DNA follows: TGTGCCAGCAGCTTGGATTTACAGGGGGCGCCGCTTCATCAGCCCCAGCATTTT.

The chain employs TRBV30 and TRBJ1-1, with D tentatively TRBD1 (6 bases). This CDR3 is built from 14 residues. V lost 3 bases to trimming and J lost 2 bases, with 13 bases between them. Germline V CDR1 and CDR2: GTSNPN, SVGIG (reference sequence). CDR3 residues: CAWRAGAGNTEAFF. CDR3 sequence (DNA): TGTGCCTGGAGGGCAGGGGCTGGCAACACTGAAGCTTTCTTT.

This clone came up once. The chain recombines TRBV14 with TRBJ2-2; the match to TRBD2 covers 8 bases. Germline V gives CDR1 SGHDN, CDR2 FVKESK. V lost 2 bases, J lost 13 bases, and 9 bases stayed unmatched. The length of the CDR3 is 14 residues. The chain's CDR3 is CASSQRASGLRLFF. In DNA, the CDR3 is TGTGCCAGCAGCCAAAGGGCTAGCGGGCTCCGGCTGTTTTTT. Variable domain in full (rest from reference TRBV14 and TRBJ2-2): EAGVTQFPSHSVIEKGQTVTLRCDPISGHDNLYWYRRVMGKEIKFLLHFVKESKQDESGMPNNRFLAERTGGTYSTLKVQPAELEDSGVYFCASSQRASGLRLFFGEGSRLTVL.

As to this clone: Other DNA sequences of this sample code for an identical CDR3. The gene calls are TRBV5-1 and TRBJ2-7; D call uncertain. Trimming stripped 0 bases from V and 2 bases from J, with 9 bases between. Germline loops: CDR1 SGHRS, CDR2 YFSETQ. The CDR3 is 14 amino acids. CDR3 bases: TGCGCCAGCAGCTTGGATCGCGGAGCCTACGAGCAGTACTTC. Amino acids: CASSLDRGAYEQYF.

The V gene is TRBV15, the J gene TRBJ2-7, with D unclear. The V end was cut by 3 bases, the J end by 3 bases, with 12 bases between. The germline gives CDR1 LNHNV, CDR2 YYDKDF (reference sequence). This CDR3 is 14 amino acids long. The CDR3 nucleotides are TGTGCCACCAGCAGTAGATCTCGACACTACGAGCAGTACTTC. This gives the protein CATSSRSRHYEQYF.

CDR3 sequence reads: CASSLEAGEDTQYF. DNA of the CDR3: TGTGCCAGCAGCCTAGAGGCAGGGGAAGATACGCAGTATTTT. The gene calls are TRBV7-6 and TRBJ2-3, with a possible D match to TRBD1 (6 bases). Germline CDR1 and CDR2: SGHVS and FNYEAQ. CDR3 length equals 14 residues. The V end was cut by 5 bases, the J end by 5 bases, with 14 bases between.

The chain links TRBV27 to TRBJ2-7; 8 nucleotides line up with TRBD2. Germline assignment: CDR1 MNHEY and CDR2 SMNVEV (reference sequence). V dropped 4 bases and J dropped 3; count of bases not matched to a gene: 5. CDR3 length: 14 amino acids. For the CDR3, the DNA is TGTGCCAGCAGTTCGGCGGGACTAGACTACGAGCAGTACTTC. Its translation is CASSSAGLDYEQYF.

The rearrangement uses TRBV5-5 and TRBJ1-2, with D perhaps TRBD1 (6 bases). This CDR3 region has 14 residues. V shed 0 bases and J shed 8 bases, with 14 bases lying between them. CDR1 is SGHKS and CDR2 is YYEKEE in the germline V gene (reference sequence). CDR3 amino acids: CASSLGRLRGGYTF. In nucleotides, the CDR3 is TGTGCCAGCAGCTTGGGCCGGCTCAGGGGCGGCTACACCTTC.

On this clone: Other DNA sequences in the same sample also yield this CDR3. The V gene is TRBV27, the J gene TRBJ2-5; the D is unclear. Trimming removed 3 bases from V and 3 bases from J, with 11 bases in between. CDR1 and CDR2 from the germline V gene are MNHEY and SMNVEV (reference sequence). This CDR3 is 14 amino acids long. CDR3 sequence: CASSLLGTEETQYF. For the CDR3, the DNA is TGTGCCAGCAGTTTGTTGGGAACAGAAGAGACCCAGTACTTC.

V gene TRBV13 combines with J gene TRBJ2-3; unclear D gene. Trimming took off 5 bases at V and 4 bases at J, with 19 bases between the two ends. The CDR3 covers 16 residues. Germline V gene data show CDR1 as PRHDT and CDR2 as FYEKMQ (reference sequence). The CDR3 sequence is CASSPRPPRVADTQYF. CDR3 nucleotide sequence: TGTGCCAGCAGCCCCCGGCCCCCTAGAGTTGCAGATACGCAGTATTTT.

The chain joins TRBV28 to TRBJ1-4; D possibly corresponds to TRBD1 (5 bases). This CDR3 has 14 residues. Trimming took off 8 bases at V and 3 bases at J, with 13 bases between the two ends. Germline lookup yields CDR1 MDHEN and CDR2 SYDVKM. The CDR3 DNA follows: TGTGCCAGCGGGGGGGGGAAACCTAATGAAAAACTGTTTTTT. Protein sequence: CASGGGKPNEKLFF. The complete variable domain, with remaining parts taken from reference TRBV28 and TRBJ1-4, reads DVKVTQSSRYLVKRTGEKVFLECVQDMDHENMFWYRQDPGLGLRLIYFSYDVKMKEKGDIPEGYSVSREKKERFSLILESASTNQTSMYLCASGGGKPNEKLFFGSGTQLSVL.

The gene calls are TRBV10-2 and TRBJ2-1, with TRBD2 matching over 9 bases. Trimming cost V 1 base and J 5 bases; bases outside gene matches: 3. The CDR3 totals 15 residues. Germline lookup yields CDR1 WSHSY and CDR2 SAAADI. The CDR3 region is CASSELAGGNNEQFF. CDR3 DNA sequence: TGCGCCAGCAGTGAGTTGGCGGGAGGGAACAATGAGCAGTTCTTC.

This chain connects TRBV6-5 to TRBJ1-2; maybe TRBD1 (5 bases). This CDR3 is 13 amino acids long. Germline V gene lookup returns CDR1 MNHEY and CDR2 SVGAGI. V lost 6 bases, J lost 4 bases, and 12 bases lay in between. CDR3 coding DNA: TGTGCCAGCAGCTGGGGCCGAGCCTATGGCTACACCTTC. This encodes CASSWGRAYGYTF.

The chain links TRBV13 to TRBJ2-7, with 12 bases fitting TRBD1. The length of the CDR3 is 18 residues. The trim removed 3 bases at V and 5 bases at J, leaving 14 bases unmatched. CDR1 is PRHDT and CDR2 is FYEKMQ in the germline V gene (reference sequence). The CDR3 nucleotides read TGTGCCAGCAGCTTTCAAAGTTCCGGGACAGGGGGCTTCCACGAGCAGTACTTC. The encoded protein is CASSFQSSGTGGFHEQYF.

As to this clone: Within the sample, other DNA sequences also encode this same CDR3. The chain employs TRBV9 and TRBJ2-7, with no clear D. CDR1 is SGDLS and CDR2 is YYNGEE in the germline V gene. The CDR3 covers 10 residues. V was clipped by 2 bases and J by 3 bases, with 0 bases between them. DNA of the CDR3: TGTGCCAGCAGCGTCTACGAGCAGTACTTC. It specifies CASSVYEQYF.

The rearrangement joins TRBV11-2 to TRBJ2-5; possibly TRBD2 for D (6 bases). The CDR3 runs 15 residues. Trimming shortened V by 4 bases and J by 3 bases, and 15 bases separated the two germline ends. Germline CDR1 SGHAT, CDR2 FQNNGV. The CDR3 DNA is TGTGCCAGCAGCTCACTCTCTAGCGAGGAAGAGACCCAGTACTTC. Protein sequence: CASSSLSSEEETQYF.

The chain has TRBV5-8 and TRBJ1-1; the D is unclear. The CDR3 loop spans 14 amino acids. V was trimmed by 4 bases and J by 4 bases, leaving 14 bases between them. Germline CDR1 SGHTS, CDR2 YDEGEE. CDR3 nucleotides: TGTGCCAGCAGCGTGGGTGTGGGATTCACTGAAGCTTTCTTT. Translating it yields CASSVGVGFTEAFF. Combining the CDR3 with reference TRBV5-8 and TRBJ1-1 gives the whole variable domain EAGVTQSPTHLIKTRGQQATLRCSPISGHTSVYWYQQALGLGLQFLLWYDEGEERNRGNFPPRFSGRQFPNYSSELNVNALELEDSALYLCASSVGVGFTEAFFGQGTRLTVV.

With regard to this clone: This sample also contains other DNA sequences that code for the same CDR3. The chain recombines TRBV27 with TRBJ1-5, with D perhaps matching TRBD1 (5 bases). Trimming stripped 5 bases from V and 0 bases from J, with 8 bases between. Germline assignment: CDR1 MNHEY and CDR2 SMNVEV (reference sequence). CDR3 size: 14 residues. The CDR3 spells CASSPQGSNQPQHF. The CDR3, as DNA: TGTGCCAGCAGTCCCCAGGGTAGCAATCAGCCCCAGCATTTT.

This clone came up once. The J gene is TRBJ2-3, the V gene TRBV5-1; 12 bases map to TRBD2. The ends lost 0 bases at V and 2 bases at J; junction bases unmatched: 7. CDR1 and CDR2 (germline): SGHRS, YFSETQ. The CDR3 contains 18 residues. The CDR3 sequence: CASSLDPRTSGNTDTQYF. In nucleotides, the CDR3 is TGCGCCAGCAGCTTGGACCCGCGGACTAGCGGGAACACAGATACGCAGTATTTT.

This clone was recorded only once. The V and J genes are TRBV29-1 and TRBJ1-2; the D gene is possibly TRBD1 (6 bases). The CDR3 consists of 13 residues. Germline V gene sequence: CDR1 SQVTM, CDR2 ANQGSEA. Trimming left V 6 bases short and J 2 bases short, with 13 bases between. CDR3 sequence: CSVRGQGNYGYTF. The CDR3, as DNA: TGCAGCGTGCGGGGGCAGGGGAACTATGGCTACACCTTC. Based on the CDR3 plus reference TRBV29-1 and TRBJ1-2, the full variable domain is SAVISQKPSRDICQRGTSLTIQCQVDSQVTMMFWYRQQPGQSLTLIATANQGSEATYESGFVIDKFPISRPNLTFSTLTVSNMSPEDSSIYLCSVRGQGNYGYTFGSGTRLTVV.

The rearrangement uses TRBV12-5 and TRBJ2-3, with TRBD2 as a possible D gene (5 bases). Germline lookup yields CDR1 LGHNT and CDR2 FRNRAP. The CDR3 has 15 residues. V lost 7 bases to trimming and J lost 4 bases, with 18 bases between them. The CDR3 nucleotides are TGTGCTAGTGCTCCGGCGATAGTAGCGCCAGATACGCAGTATTTT. The encoded protein is CASAPAIVAPDTQYF.

The chain joins TRBV28 to TRBJ2-1; D call uncertain. Germline CDR1 is MDHEN and CDR2 is SYDVKM. Trimming stripped 3 bases from V and 3 bases from J, with 6 bases between. The CDR3 spans 13 residues. The DNA of the CDR3 is TGTGCCAGCAGTTTGGAGAGCTACAATGAGCAGTTCTTC. Translating it yields CASSLESYNEQFF.

V usage is TRBV7-6 and J usage is TRBJ2-5; no reliable D call. The CDR3 runs 13 residues. From germline, CDR1 is SGHVS and CDR2 FNYEAQ. Trimming shortened V by 1 base and J by 3 bases, and 6 bases separated the two germline ends. The CDR3 DNA is TGTGCCAGCAGCTTAGGACTGGAAGAGACCCAGTACTTC. This encodes CASSLGLEETQYF.

The chain combines TRBV10-1 with TRBJ1-1; TRBD1 might be the D (5 bases). The CDR3 spans 15 residues. Trimming left V 3 bases short and J 5 bases short, with 16 bases between. The germline V gene encodes CDR1 WNHNN and CDR2 SYGVQD (reference sequence). The CDR3 protein is CASSESPGLRTEAFF. The CDR3, as DNA: TGCGCCAGCAGTGAATCTCCGGGACTCCGGACTGAAGCTTTCTTT.

This clone was seen just once. The chain is built from TRBV28 and TRBJ1-1, with D uncertain. This CDR3 has 15 amino acids. Germline V gene sequence: CDR1 MDHEN, CDR2 SYDVKM. The germline V and J ends were trimmed by 1 base and 3 bases, with 12 bases remaining between them. CDR3: CASSLLAGRDTEAFF. As DNA, the CDR3 is TGTGCCAGCAGTTTATTGGCGGGGAGGGACACTGAAGCTTTCTTT.